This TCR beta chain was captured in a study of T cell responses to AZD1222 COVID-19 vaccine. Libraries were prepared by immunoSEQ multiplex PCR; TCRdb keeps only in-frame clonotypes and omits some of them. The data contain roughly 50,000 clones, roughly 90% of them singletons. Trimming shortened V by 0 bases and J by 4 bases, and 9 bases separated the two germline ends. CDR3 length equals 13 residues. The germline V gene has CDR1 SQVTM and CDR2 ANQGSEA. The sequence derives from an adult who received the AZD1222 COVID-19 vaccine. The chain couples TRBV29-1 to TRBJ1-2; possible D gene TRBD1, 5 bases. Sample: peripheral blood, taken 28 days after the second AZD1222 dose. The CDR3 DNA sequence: TGCAGCGTTGAAGATGGAGGGGCCTATGGCTACACCTTC. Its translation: CSVEDGGAYGYTF.